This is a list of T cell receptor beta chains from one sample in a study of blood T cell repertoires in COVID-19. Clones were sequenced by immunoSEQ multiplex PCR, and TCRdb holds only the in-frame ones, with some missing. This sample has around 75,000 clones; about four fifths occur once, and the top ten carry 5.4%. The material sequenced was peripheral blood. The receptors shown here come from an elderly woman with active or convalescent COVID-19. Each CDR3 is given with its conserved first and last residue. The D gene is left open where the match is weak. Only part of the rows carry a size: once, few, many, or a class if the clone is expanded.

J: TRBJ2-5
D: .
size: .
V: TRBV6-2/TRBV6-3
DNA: TGTGCCAGCAGTAGTCCCCCGGGGGAAGAGACCCAGTACTTC
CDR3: CASSSPPGEETQYF

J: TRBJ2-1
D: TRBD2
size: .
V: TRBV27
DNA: TGTGCCAGCAGTTTGGAAGCGGCTAGCGGGAGGAATAGCCCCTACAATGAGCAGTTCTTC
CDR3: CASSLEAASGRNSPYNEQFF

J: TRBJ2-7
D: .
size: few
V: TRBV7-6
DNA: TGTGCCAGCAGCAGTGGCAAACCCACCTACGAGCAGTACTTC
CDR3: CASSSGKPTYEQYF

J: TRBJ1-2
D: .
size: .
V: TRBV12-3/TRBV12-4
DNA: TGTGCCAGCAGCCTTAATGGCTACACCTTC
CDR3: CASSLNGYTF

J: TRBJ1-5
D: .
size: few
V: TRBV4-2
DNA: TGTGCCAGCAGCCAAGATGGGGGGTATCAGCCCCAGCATTTT
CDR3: CASSQDGGYQPQHF

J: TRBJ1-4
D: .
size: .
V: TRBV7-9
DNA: TGTGCCAGCAGCTCTCAGGGTGGCGAAAAACTGTTTTTT
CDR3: CASSSQGGEKLFF

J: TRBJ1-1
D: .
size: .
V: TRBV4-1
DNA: TGCGCCAGCAGCCCTAAGCACAGGGTCATGAACACTGAAGCTTTCTTT
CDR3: CASSPKHRVMNTEAFF

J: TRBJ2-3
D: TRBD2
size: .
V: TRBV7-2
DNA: TGTGCCAGCAGCCCTTGGCGGGGGGGGGCAGATACGCAGTATTTT
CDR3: CASSPWRGGADTQYF

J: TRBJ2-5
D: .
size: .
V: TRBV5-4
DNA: TGTGCCAGCAGCTTGGATGGAGGACAAGAGACCCAGTACTTC
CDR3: CASSLDGGQETQYF

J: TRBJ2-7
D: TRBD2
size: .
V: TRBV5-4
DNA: TGTGCCAGCAGCCCCGGGACTAGCGGTTACGAGCAGTACTTC
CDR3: CASSPGTSGYEQYF

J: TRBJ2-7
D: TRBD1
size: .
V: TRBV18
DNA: TGTGCCAGCTCAATGGAACAGGGGTCAAGTTACGAGCAGTACTTC
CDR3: CASSMEQGSSYEQYF

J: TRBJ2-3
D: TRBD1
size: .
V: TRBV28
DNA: TGTGCCACCGACAGGGGCTCCCTCCCCACAGATACGCAGTATTTT
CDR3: CATDRGSLPTDTQYF

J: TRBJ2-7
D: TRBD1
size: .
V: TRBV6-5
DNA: TGTGCCAGCAGTCCCCGCGGACAGGTAAGGGAGCAGTACTTC
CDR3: CASSPRGQVREQYF

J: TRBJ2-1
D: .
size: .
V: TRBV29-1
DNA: TGCAGCGCCCGAGCCCTCCTCGGGAGATCCTACAATGAGCAGTTCTTC
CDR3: CSARALLGRSYNEQFF

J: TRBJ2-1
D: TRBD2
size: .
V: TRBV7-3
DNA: TGTGCCAGCAGCCCCCGCCCGGCGGGAGGAGATAATGAGCAGTTCTTC
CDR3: CASSPRPAGGDNEQFF

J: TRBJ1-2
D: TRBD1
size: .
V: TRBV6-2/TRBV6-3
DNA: TGTGCCAGCAGTTCATGGGACAGCTCCAACTATGGCTACACCTTC
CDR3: CASSSWDSSNYGYTF

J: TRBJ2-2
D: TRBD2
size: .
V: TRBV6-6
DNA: TGTGGAGGGAGGGCCCCGAACACCGGGGAGCTGTTTTTT
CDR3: CGGRAPNTGELFF

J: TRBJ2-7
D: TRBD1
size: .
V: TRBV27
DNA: TGTGCCAGCAGTTTATCCCCGTGGGGACAGGGAGGAAACGAGCAGTACTTC
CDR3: CASSLSPWGQGGNEQYF

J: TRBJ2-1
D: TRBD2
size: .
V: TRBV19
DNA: TGTGCCAGTAGTCCCCTATCGACTAGCGGATACAATGAGCAGTTCTTC
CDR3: CASSPLSTSGYNEQFF

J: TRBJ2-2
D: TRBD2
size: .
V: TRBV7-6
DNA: TGTGCCAGCAGCTCGATTAGCGGGAGGGCCCTCGGAGTCTCCGGGGAGCTGTTTTTT
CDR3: CASSSISGRALGVSGELFF

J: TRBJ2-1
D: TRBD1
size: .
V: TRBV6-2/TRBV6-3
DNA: TGTGCCAGCAGTTACTCGACAGGGGGGAATGAGCAGTTCTTC
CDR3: CASSYSTGGNEQFF

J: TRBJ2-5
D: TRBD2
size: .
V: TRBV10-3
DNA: TGTGCCATCAGTGAGTCGTTAGGCAAGCGGGGGCCGTCAGAGACCCAGTACTTC
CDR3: CAISESLGKRGPSETQYF

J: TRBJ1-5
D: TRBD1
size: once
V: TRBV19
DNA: TGTGCCAGTAATTATAGGACAGGGGGTGTCAATCAGCCCCAGCATTTT
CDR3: CASNYRTGGVNQPQHF

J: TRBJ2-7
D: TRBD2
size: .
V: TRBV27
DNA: TGTGCCAGCAGTTTTCATGGACGGGAGGCCTACGAGCAGTACTTC
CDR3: CASSFHGREAYEQYF

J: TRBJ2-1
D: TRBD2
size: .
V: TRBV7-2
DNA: TGTGCCAGCAGCTTCCGACTAGCGGGGGGTCACTCGAACAATGAGCAGTTCTTC
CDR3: CASSFRLAGGHSNNEQFF

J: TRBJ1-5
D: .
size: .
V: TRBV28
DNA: TGTGCCAGCAGTTTAGGGGGGGGATTTGGCAATCAGCCCCAGCATTTT
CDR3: CASSLGGGFGNQPQHF

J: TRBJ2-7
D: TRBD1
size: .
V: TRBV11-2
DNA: TGTGCCAGCAGCTTACTCGGGGACAGGGCCTACGAGCAGTACTTC
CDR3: CASSLLGDRAYEQYF

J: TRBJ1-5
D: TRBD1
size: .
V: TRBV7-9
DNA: TGTGCCAGCAGCCCCCAGGGGGCAATCAATCAGCCCCAGCATTTT
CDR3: CASSPQGAINQPQHF

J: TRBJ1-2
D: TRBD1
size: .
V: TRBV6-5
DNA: TGTGCCAGCAGGACAGGGGGCGGGAGCTATGGCTACACCTTC
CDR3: CASRTGGGSYGYTF

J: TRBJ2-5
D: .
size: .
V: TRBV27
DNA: TGTGCCAGCAGTCTCTCCACGAGAGGAGAGACCCAGTACTTC
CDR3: CASSLSTRGETQYF

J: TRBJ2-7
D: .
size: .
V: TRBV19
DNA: TGTGCCAGTAGTATAGCGGGTGATCCTTACGAGCAGTACTTC
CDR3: CASSIAGDPYEQYF

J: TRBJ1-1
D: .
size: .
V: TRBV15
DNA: TGTGCCACAAACCTCCAGGGTAACACTGAAGCTTTCTTT
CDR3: CATNLQGNTEAFF

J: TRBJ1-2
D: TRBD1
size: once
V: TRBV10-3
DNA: TGTGCCATCAGTGAGGGACAGGGAGACTATGGCTACACCTTC
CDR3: CAISEGQGDYGYTF

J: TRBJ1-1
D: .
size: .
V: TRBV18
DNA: TGTGCCAGCTCACCAACCCCGAGACTGTACACTGAAGCTTTCTTT
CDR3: CASSPTPRLYTEAFF

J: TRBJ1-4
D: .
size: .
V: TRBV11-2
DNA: TGTGCCAGCAGCGACAGGCTAGCAACTAATGAAAAACTGTTTTTT
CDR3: CASSDRLATNEKLFF

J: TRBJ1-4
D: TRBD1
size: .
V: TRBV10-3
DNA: TGTGCCATCAGTGACCCTCTGGACAGGGTAGGCGAAAAACTGTTTTTT
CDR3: CAISDPLDRVGEKLFF

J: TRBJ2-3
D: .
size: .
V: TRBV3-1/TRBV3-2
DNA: TGTGCCAGCAGCCAGGAATGGGGCAGGGGCCAAAGCACAGATACGCAGTATTTT
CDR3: CASSQEWGRGQSTDTQYF

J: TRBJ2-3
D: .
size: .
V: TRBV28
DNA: TGTGCCAGCACCCAAGGTGTCTGGGAGAGAGATACGCAGTATTTT
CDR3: CASTQGVWERDTQYF

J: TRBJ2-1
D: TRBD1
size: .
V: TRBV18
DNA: TGTGCCAGCTCATTACAGGGGGACGGGAATGAGCAGTTCTTC
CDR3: CASSLQGDGNEQFF

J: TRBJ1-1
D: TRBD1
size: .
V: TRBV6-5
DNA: TGTGCCAGCAGTCCATGGACAGGGGGCGACATGAAAGCTTTCTTT
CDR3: CASSPWTGGDMKAFF

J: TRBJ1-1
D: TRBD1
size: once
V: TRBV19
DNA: TGTGCCAGTAATAGGGGGCCCGACAGGACTGAAGCTTTCTTT
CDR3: CASNRGPDRTEAFF

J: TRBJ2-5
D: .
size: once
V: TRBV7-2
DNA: TGTGCCAGCAGCTTAGCGCATTCGAGAGGGCCGTTTAGTAGAGAGACCCAGTACTTC
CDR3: CASSLAHSRGPFSRETQYF

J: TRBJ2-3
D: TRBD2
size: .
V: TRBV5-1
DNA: TGCGCCAGCAGCTTGAAACTAGCGGGAGGCACAGATACGCAGTATTTT
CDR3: CASSLKLAGGTDTQYF

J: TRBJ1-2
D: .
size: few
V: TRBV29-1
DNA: TGCAGCGTTGAAGACAGGTCCTATAGTGGCTACACCTTC
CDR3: CSVEDRSYSGYTF